The 8 T cell receptor beta chains below were found in one sample sequenced in a study of T cell responses to AZD1222 COVID-19 vaccine. TCRdb's copy holds only in-frame clones and misses some; the assay was immunoSEQ multiplex PCR. Of around 160,000 clones in the sample, 90% to 95% were seen once. The sample consisted of peripheral blood, taken on day 0 of AZD1222 vaccination. These receptors came from an adult in good health.

CDR3 nucleotide sequence: TGTGCCAGCAGTTCAAGTCAGCCCCAGCATTTT. Translation gives CASSSSQPQHF. The chain uses TRBV12-3 or TRBV12-4 and TRBJ1-5; D call uncertain. With 4 bases removed from V and 6 bases from J, the gap between germline ends came to 4 bases. There are 11 residues in the CDR3.

This chain connects TRBV30 to TRBJ2-6, with 8 nucleotides matching TRBD1. The CDR3 runs to 17 residues. Trimming took 0 bases from V and 3 from J; bases not matched to a gene: 7. Per germline, CDR1 GTSNPN and CDR2 SVGIG (reference sequence). The CDR3 bases are TGTGCCTGGAGTGTAAGGACAGGGTTTGGTGGGGCCAACGTCCTGACTTTC. Protein sequence: CAWSVRTGFGGANVLTF.

The CDR3 spells CASSQGAGTGTYEQYF. DNA for the CDR3: TGTGCCAGCAGTCAGGGCGCCGGGACAGGCACCTACGAGCAGTACTTC. V is TRBV6-6 and J is TRBJ2-7; 8 bases line up with TRBD1. The V segment lost 5 bases and the J segment 2 bases; nucleotides outside the gene matches: 11. Per the germline V gene, CDR1 is MNHNY and CDR2 is SVGAGI (reference sequence). The CDR3 consists of 16 residues.

This chain connects TRBV7-3 to TRBJ1-4; 8 bases agree with TRBD1. V lost 1 base and J lost 3; bases outside the gene matches: 10. The CDR3 is 18 residues long. CDR1 and CDR2 from the germline V gene are SGHTA and FQGTGA. CDR3: CASSLNRGRVVANEKLFF. CDR3 bases: TGTGCCAGCAGCTTAAACAGGGGGAGGGTTGTAGCTAATGAAAAACTGTTTTTT.

V usage is TRBV18 and J usage is TRBJ1-3, with a tentative D call TRBD1 (5 bases). This CDR3 contains 16 residues. The V end was cut by 3 bases, the J end by 2 bases, with 14 bases between. Germline lookup yields CDR1 KGHSH and CDR2 LQKENI. The CDR3 is CASSPGGVETGNTIYF. CDR3 DNA sequence: TGTGCCAGCTCACCCGGGGGGGTCGAGACTGGAAACACCATATATTTT.

V gene TRBV5-1 combines with J gene TRBJ1-4, with 8 positions matching TRBD1. Losses at the gene ends were 4 bases for V and 5 bases for J; bases not matched to a gene: 4. The CDR3 runs to 14 residues. CDR1 SGHRS and CDR2 YFSETQ come from the germline V gene. The CDR3: CASSEGQANEKLFF. The DNA of the CDR3 is TGCGCCAGCAGCGAGGGACAGGCCAATGAAAAACTGTTTTTT.

J is TRBJ2-1 and V is TRBV7-2; TRBD2 is a possible D gene (5 bases). CDR3 length: 14 amino acids. Trimming left V 5 bases short and J 6 bases short, with 14 bases between. Per the germline V gene, CDR1 is SGHTA and CDR2 is FQGNSA. CDR3 DNA: TGTGCCAGCAGCCTGGGAAGGAGGATCAATGAGCAGTTCTTC. As protein: CASSLGRRINEQFF.

DNA for the CDR3: TGCAGCGTTGAAGGGCCCCAGGGGGGAACTGAAGCTTTCTTT. Translated, it gives CSVEGPQGGTEAFF. This chain connects TRBV29-1 to TRBJ1-1, with 7 bases fitting TRBD1. There are 14 residues in the CDR3. V gave up 1 base and J gave up 5 bases; unmatched junction bases: 7. Germline V lookup: CDR1 SQVTM, CDR2 ANQGSEA.